Presented here are 10 T cell receptor beta chains from one specimen sequenced in a study of shared clonotypes between healthy human individuals. Clones were read by immunoSEQ multiplex PCR, and TCRdb kept only the in-frame ones, dropping some. The data contain approximately 2.1 million clones, approximately 93% of them singletons. Sequencing was performed on naive CD4+ T cells from PBMCs. The subset here: CD45RA+ positively selected. The receptor source for this set is a man between 18 and 29 years old in good health. Some clones in this sample may be carry-over from other donors' samples.

The chain employs TRBV10-3 and TRBJ1-2; D call uncertain. Looked up from germline, CDR1 is ENHRY and CDR2 is SYGVKD. Trimming took off 7 bases at V and 0 bases at J, with 9 bases between the two ends. CDR3 size: 13 residues. CDR3 amino acids: CAINPDTNYGYTF. CDR3 DNA: TGTGCCATCAACCCAGATACTAACTATGGCTACACCTTC.

This chain joins TRBV6-4 and TRBJ2-1, with D perhaps TRBD2 (5 bases). Per germline, CDR1 MRHNA and CDR2 SNTAGT. V was cut by 7 bases and J by 9 bases, with 13 bases left in between. This CDR3 spans 12 amino acids. In DNA, the CDR3 is TGTGCCAGCAAGGGAGAAGTGGGTGAGCAGTTCTTC. Its translation: CASKGEVGEQFF.

The table lists this clone with a few counts. Other DNA sequences in this sample translate to the same CDR3. The rearrangement joins TRBV28 to TRBJ1-2; D is uncertain. In germline, CDR1 is MDHEN, CDR2 SYDVKM. The CDR3 length is 11 residues. V was cut by 6 bases and J by 4 bases, with 6 bases left in between. As DNA, the CDR3 is TGTGCCAGCAGCCTCACCTATGGCTACACCTTC. Translating gives CASSLTYGYTF.

The chain couples TRBV4-2 to TRBJ2-1; D is unclear. The CDR3 length is 15 residues. Germline CDR1 LGHNA, CDR2 YNFKEQ. The V gene lost 1 base and the J gene lost 8 bases, with 15 bases spanning the gap. CDR3 DNA: TGTGCCAGCAGCCAAGGGGGAACGATCCCGGATGAGCAGTTCTTC. It codes for CASSQGGTIPDEQFF.

In the case of this clone: The same CDR3 also results from other DNA sequences found in this sample. The rearrangement links TRBV7-3 to TRBJ2-5; D call uncertain. This CDR3 is 12 amino acids long. The germline gives CDR1 SGHTA, CDR2 FQGTGA. Deletions cut 4 bases from V and 1 base from J, with 4 bases between. This chain's CDR3 is CASSSGQETQYF. The CDR3 DNA follows: TGTGCCAGCAGCTCCGGCCAAGAGACCCAGTACTTC. The whole variable domain, filled in from reference TRBV7-3 and TRBJ2-5, reads GAGVSQTPSNKVTEKGKYVELRCDPISGHTALYWYRQSLGQGPEFLIYFQGTGAADDSGLPNDRFFAVRPEGSVSTLKIQRTERGDSAVYLCASSSGQETQYFGPGTRLLVL.

This clone was seen a single time. This rearrangement joins TRBV27 to TRBJ2-3, with TRBD1 matching over 11 bases. There are 19 residues in the CDR3. The V gene's germline CDR1 is MNHEY and CDR2 SMNVEV (reference sequence). V gave up 5 bases and J gave up 2 bases; unmatched junction bases: 15. This CDR3 reads CASSPFPRDRGLDTDTQYF. The CDR3, as DNA: TGTGCCAGCAGTCCTTTCCCCCGGGACAGGGGGTTGGACACAGATACGCAGTATTTT.

The chain carries TRBV11-3 and TRBJ2-3; unclear D gene. The V gene lost 4 bases and the J gene lost 2 bases, with 10 bases spanning the gap. The CDR3 is 14 residues long. Per the germline V gene, CDR1 is SGHNT and CDR2 is YENEEA. The DNA for the CDR3 is TGTGCCAGCAGCTCCGGACCGAACACAGATACGCAGTATTTT. This sequence encodes CASSSGPNTDTQYF.

The chain employs TRBV19 and TRBJ1-2; no definite D call. This CDR3 contains 12 residues. In germline, CDR1 is LNHDA, CDR2 SQIVND (reference sequence). CDR3 sequence: CVRTGRNYGYTF. DNA for the CDR3: TGTGTAAGGACCGGGCGGAACTATGGCTACACCTTC. Full variable domain (rest looked up from reference TRBV19 and TRBJ1-2): DGGITQSPKYLFRKEGQNVTLSCEQNLNHDAMYWYRQDPGQGLRLIYYSQIVNDFQKGDIAEGYSVSREKKESFPLTVTSAQKNPTAFYLCVRTGRNYGYTFGSGTRLTVV.

As regards this clone: Other DNA sequences in this sample translate to the same CDR3. In DNA form, the CDR3 reads TGCGCCAGCAGCTGGGGACTAGCGGGAGGCCCTAGCTCCTACAATGAGCAGTTCTTC. Protein product: CASSWGLAGGPSSYNEQFF. The V call is TRBV5-1, the J call TRBJ2-1, with 15 bases identical to TRBD2. The CDR3 consists of 19 residues. CDR1 SGHRS and CDR2 YFSETQ come from the germline V gene. The J segment lost 0 bases and the V segment lost 3 bases, leaving 7 bases of the junction unmatched.

This CDR3 reads CSVAAGSTDTQYF. CDR3 sequence (DNA): TGCAGCGTAGCTGCGGGAAGCACAGATACGCAGTATTTT. This sequence joins TRBV29-1 and TRBJ2-3; D is perhaps TRBD2 (6 bases). V was shortened by 6 bases and J by 0 bases, with 10 bases between the two germline ends. From germline, CDR1 is SQVTM and CDR2 ANQGSEA. The CDR3 extends over 13 amino acids.